What follows describes a single T cell receptor beta chain. Using immunoSEQ multiplex PCR, the repertoire was profiled, and TCRdb retains in-frame clones only, with some absent. The sample lists some 2,000,000 clones, 90% to 96% occurring once. Looked up from germline, CDR1 is SGHAT and CDR2 is FQNNGV. The CDR3 consists of 15 residues. Trimming cost V 0 bases and J 13 bases; bases outside gene matches: 10. This record belongs to a study of shared clonotypes between healthy human individuals. The clonotype originates from a man aged 18 to 30 in good health. This rearrangement joins TRBV11-2 to TRBJ2-1; 9 positions agree with TRBD2. The specimen was naive CD4+ T cells sorted from blood. Documented subset: CD45RA+ positively selected. Written as DNA, the CDR3 is TGTGCCAGCAGCTTAGATCGAGTTAGCGGGGGCCGTCAGTTCTTC. Protein: CASSLDRVSGGRQFF.